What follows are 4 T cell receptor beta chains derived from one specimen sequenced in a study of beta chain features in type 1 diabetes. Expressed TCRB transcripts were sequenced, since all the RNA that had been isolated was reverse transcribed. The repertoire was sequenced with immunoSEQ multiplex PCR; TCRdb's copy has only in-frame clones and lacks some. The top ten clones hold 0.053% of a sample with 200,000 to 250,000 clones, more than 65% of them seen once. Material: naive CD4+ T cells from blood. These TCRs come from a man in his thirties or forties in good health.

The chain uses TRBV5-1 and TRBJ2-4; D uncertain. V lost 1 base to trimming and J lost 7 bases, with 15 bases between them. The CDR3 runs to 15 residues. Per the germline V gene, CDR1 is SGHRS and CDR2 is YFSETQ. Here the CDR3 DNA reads TGCGCCAGCAGCTTGAAGGATGAAGGGTCGAACATTCAGTACTTC. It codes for CASSLKDEGSNIQYF.

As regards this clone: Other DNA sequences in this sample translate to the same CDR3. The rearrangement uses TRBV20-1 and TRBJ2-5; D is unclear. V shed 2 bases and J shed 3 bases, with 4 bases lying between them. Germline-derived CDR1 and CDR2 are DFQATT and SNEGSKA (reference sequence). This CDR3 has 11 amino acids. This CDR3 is CSARPKETQYF. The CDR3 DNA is TGCAGTGCTAGACCCAAAGAGACCCAGTACTTC.

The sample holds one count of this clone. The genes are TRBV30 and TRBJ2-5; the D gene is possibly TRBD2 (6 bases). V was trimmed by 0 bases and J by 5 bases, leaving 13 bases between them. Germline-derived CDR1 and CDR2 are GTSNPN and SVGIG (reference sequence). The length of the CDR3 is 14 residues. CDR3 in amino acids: CAWSVGLPSETQYF. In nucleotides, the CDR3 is TGTGCCTGGAGTGTGGGACTTCCGAGTGAGACCCAGTACTTC.

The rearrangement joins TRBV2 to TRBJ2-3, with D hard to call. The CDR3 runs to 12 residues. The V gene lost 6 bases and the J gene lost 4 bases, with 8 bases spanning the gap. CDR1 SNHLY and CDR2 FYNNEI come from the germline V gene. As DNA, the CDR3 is TGTGCCAGCAGGCCACAAGCAGATACGCAGTATTTT. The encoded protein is CASRPQADTQYF.